This T cell receptor beta chain was identified during a study of blood T cells in healthy people across ages (dated by TCRdb to 2015 to 2017). Concerning the study at large: In model experiments, template switching captured roughly one uniquely barcoded TCR beta cDNA molecule for every two T cells. To avoid experimental bias, donors of different ages were randomly spread across the sequencing lanes. The study analyzed two additional independent replicas of 1 million unique cDNA reads from the same blood draw for two donors, one aged 18 to 30 and one aged 80 or older. Age-related changes in TCR beta repertoire diversity were measured in the study by deep sequencing normalized with unique cDNA molecular identifiers. Four age groups were formed from the donors: young (average around 15 years), middle-aged (just under 40), aged (roughly 58) and long-lived (more than 75). Overall results and qualifications from the work: Conclusive comparison of naive and antigen-experienced compartments was prevented by the profiling of bulk unsorted PBMCs. Compared with the aged group, the long-lived group had more naive CD4+ T cells, fewer expanded clones and increased TCR diversity, a pattern suggesting age selection. Observed TCR beta diversity per million T cells fell roughly linearly with age, and a significant reduction was already apparent by age roughly 40. A strong correlation was found between observed TCR beta diversity and the percentage of naive T cells measured by flow cytometry. Donor CMV infection status was unknown, potentially confounding age-related changes in expanded clonotypes. Estimates of total diversity based on one million sequenced T cells were regarded as lower bounds and as underestimates.

Library preparation employed 5' RACE. The data were produced on an Illumina HiSeq 2500. The second PCR ran for roughly 7 to 12 cycles and used a J-beta primer mix along with a sample-barcoded 5' primer. A unique molecular identifier was introduced onto each TCR beta cDNA molecule by a template-switch 5' adaptor carrying 12 random nucleotides. Each sample yielded at least 2.5 million CDR3-containing paired-end reads. First-strand cDNA was synthesized from all RNA with the Mint cDNA synthesis kit, primed by a TRBC-specific oligonucleotide. After uracil-DNA glycosylase treatment, a first 18-cycle PCR used universal primers M1SS and BC2_uni_R on all cDNA. Regarding the original processing steps: For normalization, 1 million high-quality reads were randomly selected from each sample, with every read carrying a distinct molecular identifier. Instead of being binned into consensus sequences, reads with shared molecular identifiers were discarded. MiTCR, set to a Q25 quality threshold and the strictest error-elimination algorithm, was used for CDR3 identification, clonotype clustering and error correction. A nonparametric unseen species model with Euler transformation was used to estimate lower-bound total TCR beta diversity. TCRdb trimmed public reads at Q25 via fastp, called clones via MiXCR and kept in-frame beta chains. Rows are unified per CDR3 protein, each entry keeping the most common DNA and genes. TCRdb, not the original authors, processed these V and J calls. In this sample the table shows under 2,000,000 distinct CDR3 sequences, roughly 52% of which occur a single time. The ten largest clones represent approximately 2.1% of the sample.

The roughly 39 donors, aged 6 to 90 years, were systemically healthy Caucasian individuals from Russia. Ten milliliters of peripheral blood were collected from each donor into EDTA-treated Vacutainer tubes. Ficoll-Paque density-gradient centrifugation was used to isolate PBMCs, with at least 6.5 million per sample. Total RNA was extracted from PBMCs with Trizol reagent, with at least 6 micrograms obtained per sample. For every donor, flow cytometry on a PBMC aliquot measured the percentage of naive CD45RAhigh/CD27high T cells. On this clonotype itself: Its antigen remains unidentified. Base-call qualities are not available, and no considerably larger clone is one nucleotide away.

This TCR was recovered from a woman aged 40 to 55 in good health. The sequencing sample was made of blood.

The sequenced DNA is TGTGCCAGCAGTTCCCCCCGGGACAGGGGTGATGGCTACACCTTC. It is translated as CASSSPRDRGDGYTF. The sequence links TRBV6-6 to TRBJ1-2; TRBD1 agrees with 10 junctional bases. The CDR3 covers 15 residues, taking in both the cysteine and the phenylalanine. CDR3 DNA is the only sequence kept; it has 45 bases, read in frame from the first base. CDR1 and CDR2 (MNHNY, SVGAGI) derive from the germline V gene (reference sequence). After removal of 4 bases from V and 6 bases from J, the junction retains 8 bases not matched to a gene.